This T cell receptor beta chain was identified during a study of Ad26.COV2.S vaccination and SARS-CoV-2 variants. Turning to the study itself: The donor was enrolled in the Ad26.COV2.S arm of the COV1001 trial. By the intramuscular route, Ad26.COV2.S was given once, or twice 56 days apart.

The V gene lost 2 bases and the J gene lost 0 bases, with 7 bases spanning the gap. Germline lookup yields CDR1 WSHSY and CDR2 SAAADI. The CDR3 extends over 15 amino acids. Study-level findings and limits: Total responses of T cells may have been underestimated by the analyses of TCR breadth and depth. People given the vaccine had a wider spike-specific TCR breadth than placebo recipients did.

Regarding treatment: around 19 received Ad26.COV2.S at low or high dose, single or two shots; about 5 received placebo; per-sample allocation not given. Sampling happened 63 days after the first vaccine or placebo injection. Remarks on this clone: Antigen unknown.

TCRdb's table, derived via immunoSEQ multiplex PCR, lists solely in-frame clones and lacks some. The repertoire holds around 380,000 clones, with roughly nine tenths as singletons. This specimen was peripheral blood, taken in a trial of Ad26.COV2.S vaccine versus placebo. This receptor was identified in a person between 18 and 60 years old who received the Ad26.COV2.S COVID-19 vaccine or a placebo. V and J are TRBV10-2 and TRBJ1-4; D uncertain. CDR3 in amino acids: CASSEGVATNEKLFF. CDR3 nucleotides: TGCGCCAGCAGTGAGGGGGTTGCAACTAATGAAAAACTGTTTTTT.